This T cell receptor (beta chain) is from a study of T cell changes during pregnancy in multiple sclerosis. In germline, CDR1 is MNHEY, CDR2 SMNVEV (reference sequence). The CDR3 loop spans 15 amino acids. V dropped 0 bases and J dropped 6 bases, with 15 bases sitting between them. Sequenced by immunoSEQ multiplex PCR; TCRdb stores in-frame clones only, minus some. The data show 60,000 to 85,000 clones, around 94% seen once. This receptor was obtained from a female donor with multiple sclerosis, enrolled in a pregnancy study. The V call is TRBV27, the J call TRBJ2-7, with a weak D call TRBD2 (6 bases). The specimen comprised peripheral blood, sampled in the third trimester of pregnancy. CDR3 protein: CASSLSGGTSVEQYF. The CDR3 nucleotides read TGTGCCAGCAGTTTATCGGGGGGTACGAGTGTCGAGCAGTACTTC.